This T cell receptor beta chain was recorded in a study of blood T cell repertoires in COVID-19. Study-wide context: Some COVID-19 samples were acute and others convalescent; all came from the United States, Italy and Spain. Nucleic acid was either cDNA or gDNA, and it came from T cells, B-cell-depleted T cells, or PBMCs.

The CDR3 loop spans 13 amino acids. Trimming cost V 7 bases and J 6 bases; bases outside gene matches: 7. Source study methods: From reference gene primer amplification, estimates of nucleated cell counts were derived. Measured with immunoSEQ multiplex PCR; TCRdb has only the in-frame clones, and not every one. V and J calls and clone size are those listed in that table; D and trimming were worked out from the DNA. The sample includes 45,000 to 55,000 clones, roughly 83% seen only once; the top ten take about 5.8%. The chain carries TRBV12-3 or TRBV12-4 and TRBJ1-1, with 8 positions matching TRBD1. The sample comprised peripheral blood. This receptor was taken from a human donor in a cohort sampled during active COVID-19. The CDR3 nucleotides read TGTGCCAGCACCAGGGACAGGAGCGCTGAAGCTTTCTTT. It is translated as CASTRDRSAEAFF.